This TCR beta chain was sequenced for a study of response to subunit inactivated influenza vaccine (dated by TCRdb to the late 2010s). With respect to the entire study: Deep quantitative T cell receptor repertoire profiling was used in the study to track responses to a trivalent subunit inactivated influenza vaccine.

Results the study describes overall, beyond this receptor: The authors suggested that each seasonal influenza vaccination may recruit only a limited number of new T cells.

The trim is 5 bases for V and 4 bases for J, with a gap of 11 bases between the germline ends. CDR3 length: 13 amino acids, cysteine to phenylalanine. Here the CDR3 DNA is all that survives: 39 bases in frame from base 1. Read against the paper, the sample's time point label means: 45 days after influenza vaccine administration. Library generation was performed with RT-PCR. Data came from an Illumina HiSeq 2500. Through fastp at Q25 and MiXCR, TCRdb rebuilt clones from the public reads, retaining in-frame beta chains. Each CDR3 protein appears once, grouped with its most common genes and DNA. The sample has 500,000 or so distinct CDR3 sequences on record, about 10% of them singletons. Approximately 12% of the sample is held by the ten biggest clonotypes. This clonotype was seen many times. Its binding antigen is unknown. Base qualities are not provided; no much larger clone lies one nucleotide away.

This sequence originates from a man aged 50 to 59 who received an inactivated influenza vaccine. Donor details come from another sample of the same person, matched by shared clones. This receptor chain uses TRBV12-3 or TRBV12-4 and TRBJ2-5; the D gene is possibly TRBD2, with 7 bases matching. Here the sequenced sample was PBMCs from blood, taken 40 to 50 days after vaccination. The DNA sequence is given as TGTGCCAGCAGTGGGGGGGCCTTAGAGACCCAGTACTTC. Translated, this gives CASSGGALETQYF.